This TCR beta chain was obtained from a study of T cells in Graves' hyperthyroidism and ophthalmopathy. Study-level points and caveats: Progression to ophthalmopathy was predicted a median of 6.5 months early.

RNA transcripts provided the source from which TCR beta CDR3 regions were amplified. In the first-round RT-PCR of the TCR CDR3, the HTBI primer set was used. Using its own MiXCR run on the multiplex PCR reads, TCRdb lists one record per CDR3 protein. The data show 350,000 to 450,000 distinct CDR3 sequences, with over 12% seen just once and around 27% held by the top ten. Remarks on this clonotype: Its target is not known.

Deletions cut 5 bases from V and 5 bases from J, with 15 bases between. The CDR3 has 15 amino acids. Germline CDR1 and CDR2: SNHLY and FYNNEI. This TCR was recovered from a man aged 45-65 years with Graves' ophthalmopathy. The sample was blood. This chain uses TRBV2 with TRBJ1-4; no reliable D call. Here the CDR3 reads CASSLGRTWNEKLFF. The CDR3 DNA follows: TGTGCCAGCAGTCTTGGCCGGACCTGGAATGAAAAACTGTTTTTT.